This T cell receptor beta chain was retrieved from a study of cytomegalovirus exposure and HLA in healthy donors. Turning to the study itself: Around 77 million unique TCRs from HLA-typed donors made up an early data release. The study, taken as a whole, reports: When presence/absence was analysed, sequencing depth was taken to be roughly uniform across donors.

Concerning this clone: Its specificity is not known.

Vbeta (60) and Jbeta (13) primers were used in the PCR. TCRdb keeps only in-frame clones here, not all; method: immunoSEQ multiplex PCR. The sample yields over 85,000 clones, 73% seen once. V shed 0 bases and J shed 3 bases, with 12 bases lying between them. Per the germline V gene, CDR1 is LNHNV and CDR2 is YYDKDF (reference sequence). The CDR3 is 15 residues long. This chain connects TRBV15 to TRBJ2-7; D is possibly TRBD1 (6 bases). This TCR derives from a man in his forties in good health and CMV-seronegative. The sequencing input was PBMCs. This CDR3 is CATSREQGYSYEQYF. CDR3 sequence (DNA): TGTGCCACCAGCAGAGAACAGGGTTATAGCTACGAGCAGTACTTC.